These 11 T cell receptor beta chains came from one sample sequenced in a study of blood T cell repertoires in COVID-19. Sequencing was performed with immunoSEQ multiplex PCR; in TCRdb, only in-frame clones are kept and a portion is missing. In the table there are around 270,000 clones, approximately 86% of which are singletons. The sequencing input was peripheral blood. Every receptor here comes from a man aged 40-49 years who had recovered from COVID-19.

To note about this clone: Mismatch with germline at one junction end may stem from a read error. This sequence joins TRBV18 and TRBJ2-1, with TRBD2 matching 9 bases. Germline V lookup: CDR1 KGHSH, CDR2 LQKENI. The CDR3 is 15 residues long. The CDR3 nucleotides read TGTGCCAGCTCACCATTAACCGGTGCGGGGGGGCTAACGGTCTTC. This codes for CASSPLTGAGGLTVF.

J is TRBJ1-1 and V is TRBV2; TRBD1 agrees at 8 bases. Per the germline V gene, CDR1 is SNHLY and CDR2 is FYNNEI. This CDR3 is 16 amino acids long. The J segment lost 0 bases and the V segment lost 3 bases, leaving 6 bases of the junction unmatched. CDR3 amino acids: CASSDDRGGMNTEAFF. The CDR3 DNA reads TGTGCCAGCAGTGACGACAGGGGCGGCATGAACACTGAAGCTTTCTTT. Combining the CDR3 with reference TRBV2 and TRBJ1-1 gives the whole variable domain EPEVTQTPSHQVTQMGQEVILRCVPISNHLYFYWYRQILGQKVEFLVSFYNNEISEKSEIFDDQFSVERPDGSNFTLKIRSTKLEDSAMYFCASSDDRGGMNTEAFFGQGTRLTVV.

The chain recombines TRBV10-3 with TRBJ2-2; D perhaps matches TRBD1 (6 bases). The ends were cut back, 6 bases at V and 1 base at J, with 12 bases in the middle. The germline V gene encodes CDR1 ENHRY and CDR2 SYGVKD. The CDR3 length is 15 residues. The CDR3 loop is CAIRSVTGNTGELFF. The CDR3 coding sequence is TGTGCCATCAGATCAGTGACAGGGAACACCGGGGAGCTGTTTTTT.

The genes are TRBV19 and TRBJ2-7; D call uncertain. The germline V gene has CDR1 LNHDA and CDR2 SQIVND (reference sequence). This CDR3 comprises 13 residues. Trimming took off 4 bases at V and 2 bases at J, with 9 bases between the two ends. CDR3 nucleotides: TGTGCCAGTAGTAGAAACAGAGCCTACGAGCAGTACTTC. It yields the protein CASSRNRAYEQYF.

The J gene is TRBJ2-5, the V gene TRBV7-2; the match to TRBD2 covers 11 bases. CDR1 and CDR2 from the germline V gene are SGHTA and FQGNSA. This CDR3 comprises 18 residues. Unmatched junction bases numbered 11, after V lost 1 base and J lost 4 bases. CDR3 coding DNA: TGTGCCAGCAGCTTAGGAGGGCTAGCGGGAGGACTTGGAGAGACCCAGTACTTC. Amino acid sequence: CASSLGGLAGGLGETQYF.

This clone has a single count. V and J are TRBV7-3 and TRBJ2-2, with a weak D call TRBD2 (5 bases). Germline V lookup: CDR1 SGHTA, CDR2 FQGTGA. Trimming removed 5 bases at V and 1 base at J, with 11 bases between. This CDR3 comprises 15 residues. The DNA of the CDR3 is TGTGCCAGCAGCCCCGGCGGGCTGAACACCGGGGAGCTGTTTTTT. Translated, it gives CASSPGGLNTGELFF. Filled out from reference TRBV7-3 and TRBJ2-2, the complete variable domain reads GAGVSQTPSNKVTEKGKYVELRCDPISGHTALYWYRQSLGQGPEFLIYFQGTGAADDSGLPNDRFFAVRPEGSVSTLKIQRTERGDSAVYLCASSPGGLNTGELFFGEGSRLTVL.

This chain uses TRBV21-1 with TRBJ2-7; the table's D call TRBD2 went unverified against the DNA. TRBV21-1 is reported as a pseudogene. There are 11 residues in the CDR3. The CDR3 DNA reads TGTGCCAGCAGCTCGAGGTGTGAGCAGTACTTC. Protein sequence: CASSSRCEQYF.

The chain recombines TRBV27 with TRBJ2-1, with 8 bases lining up with TRBD1. Germline CDR1 and CDR2: MNHEY and SMNVEV (reference sequence). The CDR3 covers 13 residues. The V segment lost 7 bases and the J segment 10 bases; nucleotides outside the gene matches: 9. The CDR3, as DNA: TGTGCCAGCAACCCCAGGGGGCGCCGGGAGCAGTTCTTC. It encodes CASNPRGRREQFF.

This clone was detected only once. The CDR3 here is CASSLAGGLNEQFF. CDR3 coding DNA: TGTGCCAGCAGCTTAGCGGGAGGTTTGAATGAGCAGTTCTTC. The gene calls are TRBV7-9 and TRBJ2-1; possibly TRBD2 for D (6 bases). V gave up 0 bases and J gave up 7 bases, with 10 bases separating them. The length of the CDR3 is 14 residues. Looked up from germline, CDR1 is SEHNR and CDR2 is FQNEAQ (reference sequence).

This clone has only a few counts. This chain connects TRBV29-1 to TRBJ1-1, with TRBD1 matching over 12 bases. CDR3 length equals 13 residues. V trimming: 7 bases; J trimming: 6 bases; junction bases outside the gene matches: 6. Germline-derived CDR1 and CDR2 are SQVTM and ANQGSEA. The chain's CDR3 is CSAPGQGAAEAFF. The CDR3 coding sequence is TGCAGCGCTCCGGGACAGGGGGCAGCTGAAGCTTTCTTT.

This clone was seen a few times. This chain joins TRBV5-1 and TRBJ2-5, with a possible D match to TRBD2 (6 bases). The CDR3 runs to 14 residues. From germline, CDR1 is SGHRS and CDR2 YFSETQ. Trimming took 4 bases from V and 1 from J, leaving 11 bases between them. This CDR3 is CASSLSGGQETQYF. The CDR3 region has the DNA TGCGCCAGCAGCCTTTCCGGGGGCCAAGAGACCCAGTACTTC.